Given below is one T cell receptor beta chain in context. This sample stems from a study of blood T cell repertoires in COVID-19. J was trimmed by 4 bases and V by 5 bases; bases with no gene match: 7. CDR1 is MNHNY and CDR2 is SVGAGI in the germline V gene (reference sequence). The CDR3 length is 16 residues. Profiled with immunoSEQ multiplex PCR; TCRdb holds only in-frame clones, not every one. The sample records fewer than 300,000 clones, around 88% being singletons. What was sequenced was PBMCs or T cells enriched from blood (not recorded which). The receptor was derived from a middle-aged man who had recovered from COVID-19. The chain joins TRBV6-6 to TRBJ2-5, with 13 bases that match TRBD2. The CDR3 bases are TGTGCCAGCAGTCGACTAGCGGGGGGCCGGGGAGAGACCCAGTACTTC. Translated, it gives CASSRLAGGRGETQYF.